The 14 T cell receptor beta chains in this list originate from one sample, sequenced in a study of shared clonotypes between healthy human individuals. Generated by immunoSEQ multiplex PCR, the TCRdb table keeps only in-frame clones and is missing some. The sample lists approximately 340,000 clones, about 73% occurring once. Sequencing was carried out using memory CD4+ T cells sorted from blood. Indicated subset: CD45RA-negative fraction. Every receptor here comes from a man between 25 and 39 years old in good health.

This rearrangement joins TRBV25-1 to TRBJ2-1, with TRBD2 identical over 9 bases. This CDR3 comprises 16 residues. V lost 2 bases, J lost 7 bases, and 9 bases stayed unmatched. Germline CDR1 reads MGHDK; CDR2 reads SYGVNS. The CDR3 here is CASSERGGLAGNEQFF. CDR3 bases: TGTGCCAGCAGTGAAAGGGGGGGACTAGCAGGTAATGAGCAGTTCTTC.

This clone has ten or more counts. The rearrangement links TRBV7-2 to TRBJ2-1, with TRBD1 matching over 8 bases. V shed 5 bases, J shed 10 bases, and the junction held 13 bases outside the gene matches. From germline, CDR1 is SGHTA and CDR2 FQGNSA. This CDR3 contains 15 residues. The CDR3 is CASSRVADRGGEQFF. CDR3 bases: TGTGCCAGCAGCCGAGTCGCAGACAGGGGCGGCGAGCAGTTCTTC.

V gene TRBV7-3 combines with J gene TRBJ2-5; perhaps TRBD1 as D (6 bases). The CDR3 is 16 amino acids. The germline V and J ends were trimmed by 4 bases and 5 bases, with 20 bases remaining between them. Germline-derived CDR1 and CDR2 are SGHTA and FQGTGA. CDR3 amino acids: CASSSYATGNAETQYF. CDR3 DNA: TGTGCCAGCAGCTCATACGCGACAGGAAACGCTGAGACCCAGTACTTC.

CDR3 loop: CASSPLGVRDTQFF. In nucleotides, the CDR3 is TGTGCCAGCAGCCCCCTGGGCGTTCGGGACACACAGTTCTTC. This chain connects TRBV11-2 to TRBJ2-1, with D perhaps TRBD1 (6 bases). The CDR3 is 14 residues long. Germline V gene sequence: CDR1 SGHAT, CDR2 FQNNGV. V was shortened by 5 bases and J by 13 bases, with 21 bases between the two germline ends.

The chain employs TRBV10-1 and TRBJ2-2, with 13 bases identical to TRBD2. V dropped 2 bases and J dropped 1; count of bases not matched to a gene: 10. The CDR3 contains 20 residues. Germline V CDR1 and CDR2: WNHNN, SYGVQD (reference sequence). CDR3 bases: TGCGCCAGCAGTGAGGGGCCGGGACTAGCGGGATCTGGGAACACCGGGGAGCTGTTTTTT. Protein: CASSEGPGLAGSGNTGELFF.

V is TRBV7-9 and J is TRBJ2-5; D remains ambiguous. From germline, CDR1 is SEHNR and CDR2 FQNEAQ (reference sequence). CDR3 size: 15 residues. V lost 5 bases and J lost 4, with 17 bases in between. The CDR3 region has the DNA TGTGCCAGCAGCGAGAGGACGTTGGCGATAGAGACCCAGTACTTC. Protein product: CASSERTLAIETQYF.

The gene calls are TRBV29-1 and TRBJ2-3, with a tentative D call TRBD1 (6 bases). The germline V and J ends were trimmed by 6 bases and 6 bases, with 10 bases remaining between them. Germline V gene data show CDR1 as SQVTM and CDR2 as ANQGSEA. CDR3 length equals 11 residues. The DNA for the CDR3 is TGCAGCGTCTCAACAGGGGATACGCAGTATTTT. Its translation: CSVSTGDTQYF.

V gene TRBV29-1 combines with J gene TRBJ2-1; 11 bases fit TRBD2. Germline CDR1 is SQVTM and CDR2 is ANQGSEA. After removal of 7 bases from V and 0 bases from J, the junction contained 11 bases not matched to a gene. The CDR3 contains 17 residues. CDR3 nucleotide sequence: TGCAGCGGAGAGGGACTAGCGGCCCTGAGCTCCTACAATGAGCAGTTCTTC. Amino acids: CSGEGLAALSSYNEQFF.

V gene TRBV28 combines with J gene TRBJ2-1; D perhaps matches TRBD2 (6 bases). This CDR3 contains 16 residues. V gave up 6 bases and J gave up 0 bases, with 15 bases separating them. Germline V gives CDR1 MDHEN, CDR2 SYDVKM. DNA of the CDR3: TGTGCCAGCAGCTCCCAGCGGGCGCACTCCTACAATGAGCAGTTCTTC. This encodes CASSSQRAHSYNEQFF.

The chain employs TRBV10-1 and TRBJ2-7; D gene ambiguous. The ends were cut back, 1 base at V and 0 bases at J, with 10 bases in the middle. The CDR3 covers 15 residues. CDR1 and CDR2 (germline): WNHNN, SYGVQD (reference sequence). For the CDR3, the DNA is TGCGCCAGCAGTGAGTGGCCCGCCGCCTCCTACGAGCAGTACTTC. Translating gives CASSEWPAASYEQYF.

The rearrangement joins TRBV2 to TRBJ2-6, with D possibly TRBD2 on 6 matching bases. The V end lost 6 bases, the J end lost 0 bases, and 9 bases lay between the germline ends. Germline CDR1 is SNHLY and CDR2 is FYNNEI. The CDR3 contains 15 residues. The chain's CDR3 is CASSRGASGANVLTF. CDR3 in DNA: TGTGCCAGCAGCCGCGGGGCCTCTGGGGCCAACGTCCTGACTTTC.

J is TRBJ1-5 and V is TRBV7-9; perhaps TRBD1 as D (5 bases). This CDR3 has 14 amino acids. V was clipped by 4 bases and J by 6 bases, with 13 bases between them. Germline values: CDR1 SEHNR, CDR2 FQNEAQ (reference sequence). This CDR3 is CASSWSGGPQPQHF. Written as DNA, the CDR3 is TGTGCCAGCAGCTGGAGCGGGGGTCCTCAGCCCCAGCATTTT.

The rearrangement uses TRBV18 and TRBJ1-3; 11 bases fit TRBD1. This CDR3 spans 16 amino acids. Trimming at V came to 5 bases and at J to 0 bases, leaving 3 bases not matched to a gene. Germline V gene data show CDR1 as KGHSH and CDR2 as LQKENI. This CDR3 is CASSGTGGISGNTIYF. CDR3 nucleotide sequence: TGTGCCAGCTCAGGGACAGGGGGAATCTCTGGAAACACCATATATTTT.

About this clone itself: The junction departs from germline at one end; a sequencing error may be responsible. The chain joins TRBV29-1 to TRBJ2-3; D not certain. The CDR3 contains 15 residues. CDR1 and CDR2 (germline): SQVTM, ANQGSEA. The DNA of the CDR3 is TGCAGCCTTGAGGCCTCGGGCACCAGCACAGATACGCAGTATTTT. The encoded protein is CSLEASGTSTDTQYF.